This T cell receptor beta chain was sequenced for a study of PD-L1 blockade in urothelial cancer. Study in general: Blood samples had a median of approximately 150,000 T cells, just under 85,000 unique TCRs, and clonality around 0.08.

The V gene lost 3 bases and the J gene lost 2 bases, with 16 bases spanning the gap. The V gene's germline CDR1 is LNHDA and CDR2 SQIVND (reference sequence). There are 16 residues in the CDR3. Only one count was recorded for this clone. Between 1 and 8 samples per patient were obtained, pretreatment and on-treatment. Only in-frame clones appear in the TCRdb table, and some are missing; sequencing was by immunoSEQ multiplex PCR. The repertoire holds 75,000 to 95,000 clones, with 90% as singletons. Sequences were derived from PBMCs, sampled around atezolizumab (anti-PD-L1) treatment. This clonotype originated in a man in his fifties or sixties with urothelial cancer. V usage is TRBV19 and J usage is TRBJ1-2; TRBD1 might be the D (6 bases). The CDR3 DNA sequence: TGTGCCAGTAGTATGGTACCGGGACAAAGGAACTATGGCTACACCTTC. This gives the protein CASSMVPGQRNYGYTF.